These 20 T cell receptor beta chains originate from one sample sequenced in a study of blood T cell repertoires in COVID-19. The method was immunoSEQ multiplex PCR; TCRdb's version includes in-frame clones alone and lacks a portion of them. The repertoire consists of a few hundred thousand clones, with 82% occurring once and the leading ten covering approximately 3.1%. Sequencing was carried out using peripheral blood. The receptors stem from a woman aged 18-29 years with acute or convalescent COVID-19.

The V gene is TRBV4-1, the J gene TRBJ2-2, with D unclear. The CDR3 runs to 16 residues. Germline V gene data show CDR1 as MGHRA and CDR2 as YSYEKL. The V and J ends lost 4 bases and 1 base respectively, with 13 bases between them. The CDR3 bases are TGCGCCAGCAGCCGGAGTTGGGTCCAGAACACCGGGGAGCTGTTTTTT. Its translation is CASSRSWVQNTGELFF.

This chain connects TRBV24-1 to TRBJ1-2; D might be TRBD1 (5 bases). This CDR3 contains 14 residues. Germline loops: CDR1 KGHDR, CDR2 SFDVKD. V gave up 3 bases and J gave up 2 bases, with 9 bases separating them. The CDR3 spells CATSDGHANYGYTF. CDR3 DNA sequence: TGTGCCACCAGTGATGGACATGCGAACTATGGCTACACCTTC.

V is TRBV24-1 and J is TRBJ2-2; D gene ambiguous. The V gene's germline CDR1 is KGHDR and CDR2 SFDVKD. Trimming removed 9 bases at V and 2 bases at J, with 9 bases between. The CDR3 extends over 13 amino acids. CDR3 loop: CATAAANTGELFF. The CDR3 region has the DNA TGTGCCACCGCGGCAGCAAACACCGGGGAGCTGTTTTTT.

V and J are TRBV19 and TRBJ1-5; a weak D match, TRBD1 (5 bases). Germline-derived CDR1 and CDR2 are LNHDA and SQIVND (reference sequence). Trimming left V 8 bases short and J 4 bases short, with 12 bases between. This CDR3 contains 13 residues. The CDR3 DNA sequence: TGTGCCAGTGAGAGGGGAGGAAATCAGCCCCAGCATTTT. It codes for CASERGGNQPQHF. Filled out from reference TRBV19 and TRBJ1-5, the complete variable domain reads DGGITQSPKYLFRKEGQNVTLSCEQNLNHDAMYWYRQDPGQGLRLIYYSQIVNDFQKGDIAEGYSVSREKKESFPLTVTSAQKNPTAFYLCASERGGNQPQHFGDGTRLSIL.

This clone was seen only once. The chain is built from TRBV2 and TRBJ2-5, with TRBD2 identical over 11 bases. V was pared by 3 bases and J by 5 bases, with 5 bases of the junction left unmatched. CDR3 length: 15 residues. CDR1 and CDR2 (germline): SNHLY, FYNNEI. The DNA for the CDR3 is TGTGCCAGCAGTGAGGTTAGCGGGAGGGCGGAGACCCAGTACTTC. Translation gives CASSEVSGRAETQYF.

The CDR3 DNA reads TGTGCCAGCAGCTCCGGGACATATGGCTACACCTTC. Protein product: CASSSGTYGYTF. The V gene is TRBV11-2, the J gene TRBJ1-2; D possibly corresponds to TRBD1 (6 bases). The CDR3 runs to 12 residues. From germline, CDR1 is SGHAT and CDR2 FQNNGV. V was shortened by 4 bases and J by 5 bases, with 8 bases between the two germline ends.

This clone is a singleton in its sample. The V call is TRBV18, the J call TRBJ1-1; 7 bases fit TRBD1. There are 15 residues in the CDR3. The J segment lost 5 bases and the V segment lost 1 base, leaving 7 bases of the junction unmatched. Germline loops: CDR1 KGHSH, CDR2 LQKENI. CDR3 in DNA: TGTGCCAGCTCACCACGGGACAGCCCGAGGACTGAAGCTTTCTTT. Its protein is CASSPRDSPRTEAFF.

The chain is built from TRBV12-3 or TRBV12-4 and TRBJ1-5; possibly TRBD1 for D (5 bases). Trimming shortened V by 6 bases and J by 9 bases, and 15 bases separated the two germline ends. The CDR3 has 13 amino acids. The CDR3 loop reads CASSPGDWRPQHF. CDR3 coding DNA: TGTGCCAGCAGCCCCGGGGACTGGAGGCCCCAGCATTTT.

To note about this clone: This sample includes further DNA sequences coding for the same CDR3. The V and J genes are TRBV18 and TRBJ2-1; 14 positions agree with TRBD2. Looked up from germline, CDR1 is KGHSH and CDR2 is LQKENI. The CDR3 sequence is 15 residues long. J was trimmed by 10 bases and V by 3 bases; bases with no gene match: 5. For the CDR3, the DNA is TGTGCCAGCTCACCGGGACTAGCGGGAGATCGGGAGCAGTTCTTC. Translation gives CASSPGLAGDREQFF.

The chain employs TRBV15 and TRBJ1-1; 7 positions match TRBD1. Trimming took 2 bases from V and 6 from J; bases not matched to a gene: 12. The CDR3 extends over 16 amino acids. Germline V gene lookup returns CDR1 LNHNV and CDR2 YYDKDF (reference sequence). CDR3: CATSRPSRQGRSEAFF. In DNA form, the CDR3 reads TGTGCCACCAGCAGACCATCTCGACAGGGTCGATCTGAAGCTTTCTTT.

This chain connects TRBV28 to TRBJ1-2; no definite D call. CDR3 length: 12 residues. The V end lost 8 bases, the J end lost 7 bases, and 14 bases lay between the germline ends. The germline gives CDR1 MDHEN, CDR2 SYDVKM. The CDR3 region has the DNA TGTGCCAGCTCGACTGCGGCGGTTGGCTACACCTTC. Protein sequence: CASSTAAVGYTF.

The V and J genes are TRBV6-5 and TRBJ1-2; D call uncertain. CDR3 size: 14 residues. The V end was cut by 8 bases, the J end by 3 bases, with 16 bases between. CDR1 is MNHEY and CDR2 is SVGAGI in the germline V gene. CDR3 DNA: TGTGCCAGCGGCCGTCCGGGAGGCGACTATGGCTACACCTTC. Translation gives CASGRPGGDYGYTF.

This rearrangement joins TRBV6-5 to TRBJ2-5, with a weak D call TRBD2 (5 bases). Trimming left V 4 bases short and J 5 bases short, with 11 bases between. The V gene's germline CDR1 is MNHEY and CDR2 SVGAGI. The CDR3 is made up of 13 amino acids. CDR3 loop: CASSWQLGETQYF. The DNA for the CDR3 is TGTGCCAGCAGTTGGCAACTAGGGGAGACCCAGTACTTC.

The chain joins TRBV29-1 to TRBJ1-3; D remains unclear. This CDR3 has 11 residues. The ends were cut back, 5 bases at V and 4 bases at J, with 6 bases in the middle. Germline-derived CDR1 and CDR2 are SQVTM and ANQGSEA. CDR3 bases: TGCAGCGTTATTAGAGGAAACACCATATATTTT. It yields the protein CSVIRGNTIYF.

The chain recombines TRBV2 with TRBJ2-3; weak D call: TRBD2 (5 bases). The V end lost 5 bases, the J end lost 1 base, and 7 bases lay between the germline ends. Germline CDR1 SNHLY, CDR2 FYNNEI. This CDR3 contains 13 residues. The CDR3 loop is CASSQRGTDTQYF. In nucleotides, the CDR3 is TGTGCCAGCAGTCAGAGGGGCACAGATACGCAGTATTTT.

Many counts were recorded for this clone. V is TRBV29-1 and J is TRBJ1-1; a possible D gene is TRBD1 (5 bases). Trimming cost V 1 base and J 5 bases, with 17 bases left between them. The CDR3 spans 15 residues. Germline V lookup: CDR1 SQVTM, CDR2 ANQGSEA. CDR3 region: CSVEVGRGGRTEAFF. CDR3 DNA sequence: TGCAGCGTTGAAGTGGGGCGTGGAGGGAGGACTGAAGCTTTCTTT.

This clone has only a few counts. CDR3 in amino acids: CAISRDTLYGYTF. DNA for the CDR3: TGTGCCATATCCCGGGACACCCTCTATGGCTACACCTTC. The chain has TRBV6-5 and TRBJ1-2; D may be TRBD1 (6 bases). The germline V and J ends were trimmed by 10 bases and 4 bases, with 16 bases remaining between them. The germline V gene encodes CDR1 MNHEY and CDR2 SVGAGI. The CDR3 has 13 residues.

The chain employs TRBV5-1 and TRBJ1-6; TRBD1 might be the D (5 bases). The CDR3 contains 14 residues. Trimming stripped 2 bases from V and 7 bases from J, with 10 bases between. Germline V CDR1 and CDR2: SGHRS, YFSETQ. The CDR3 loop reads CASSFRAVNSPLHF. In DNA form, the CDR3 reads TGCGCCAGCAGCTTCAGGGCCGTGAATTCACCCCTCCACTTT.

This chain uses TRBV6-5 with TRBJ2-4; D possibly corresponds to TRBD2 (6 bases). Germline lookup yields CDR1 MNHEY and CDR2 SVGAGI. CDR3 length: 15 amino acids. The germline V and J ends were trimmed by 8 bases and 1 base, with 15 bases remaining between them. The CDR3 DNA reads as TGTGCCAGCCTTCTCGGAGGGGCGGCCAAAAACATTCAGTACTTC. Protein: CASLLGGAAKNIQYF.

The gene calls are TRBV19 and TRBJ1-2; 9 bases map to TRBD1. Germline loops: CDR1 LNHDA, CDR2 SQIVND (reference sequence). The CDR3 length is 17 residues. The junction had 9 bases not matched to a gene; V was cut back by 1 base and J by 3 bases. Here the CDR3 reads CASSIGGSTGGDYGYTF. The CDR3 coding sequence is TGTGCCAGTAGTATAGGGGGATCGACAGGGGGAGACTATGGCTACACCTTC. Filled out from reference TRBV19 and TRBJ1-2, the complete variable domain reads DGGITQSPKYLFRKEGQNVTLSCEQNLNHDAMYWYRQDPGQGLRLIYYSQIVNDFQKGDIAEGYSVSREKKESFPLTVTSAQKNPTAFYLCASSIGGSTGGDYGYTFGSGTRLTVV.